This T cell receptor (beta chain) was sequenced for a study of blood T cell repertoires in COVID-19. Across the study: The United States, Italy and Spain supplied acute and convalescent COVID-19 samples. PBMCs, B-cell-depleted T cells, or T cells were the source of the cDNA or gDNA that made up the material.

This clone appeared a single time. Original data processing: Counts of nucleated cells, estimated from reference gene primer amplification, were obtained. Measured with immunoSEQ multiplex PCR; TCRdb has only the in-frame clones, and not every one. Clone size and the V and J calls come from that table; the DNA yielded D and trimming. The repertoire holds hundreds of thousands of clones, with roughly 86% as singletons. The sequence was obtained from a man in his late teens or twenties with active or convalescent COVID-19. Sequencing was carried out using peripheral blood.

The DNA for the CDR3 is TGTGCCAGCAGCCGTAAAGGAGGGACAGAAGTCAATGAGCAGTTCTTC. Its translation is CASSRKGGTEVNEQFF. The V and J genes are TRBV11-2 and TRBJ2-1, with a tentative D call TRBD1 (7 bases). Germline CDR1 SGHAT, CDR2 FQNNGV. V dropped 5 bases and J dropped 6 bases, with 20 bases sitting between them. The CDR3 has 16 residues.